This T cell receptor beta chain was sequenced for a study of CD8 T cells in Susac syndrome. Trimming shortened V by 4 bases and J by 5 bases, and 14 bases separated the two germline ends. Per the germline V gene, CDR1 is SEHNR and CDR2 is FQNEAQ (reference sequence). The CDR3 sequence is 14 residues long. Random hexamers served to reverse transcribe roughly 0.45 to 1 ug RNA. TCRdb itself ran the immunoSEQ multiplex PCR reads through MiXCR, one entry per CDR3 protein. This table holds about 120,000 distinct CDR3 sequences, approximately 90% found once. Bulk CD8+ and CD4+ cells came from magnetic negative isolation; CD8+ TEMRA by FACS.

V gene TRBV7-9 combines with J gene TRBJ2-5; D gene unclear. The receptor was derived from a human donor in good health. Sequences were obtained from CD8+ T cells from PBMCs. DNA for the CDR3: TGTGCCAGCAGCTCACCGGCTCTATTTGAGACCCAGTACTTC. Protein sequence: CASSSPALFETQYF.